This section outlines one T cell receptor (beta chain) sequence together with its context. What it recognizes is unknown. The assay was immunoSEQ multiplex PCR, and TCRdb's table has in-frame clones only and misses some. The repertoire consists of approximately 58,000 clones, with 65% to 85% occurring once and the leading ten covering approximately 4.5%. The CDR3 is 13 amino acids. Germline assignment: CDR1 MNHEY and CDR2 SMNVEV (reference sequence). Trimming cost V 4 bases and J 0 bases, with 4 bases left between them. This specimen belongs to a study of OX40 agonist ivuxolimab in advanced cancers. Across the study: Three dose-escalation patients had partial responses: one with hepatocellular carcinoma and two with cutaneous melanoma. Whole-study findings and limits: There were, on average, more expanded clones in CD8+ T cells than in CD4+. Both CD4+ and CD8+ T cell populations in blood had undergone clonal expansion by week 6 at 0.1 to 3.0 mg/kg.

This sequence was found in an adult with an advanced solid tumor such as melanoma, head and neck, liver or kidney cancer. This rearrangement joins TRBV27 to TRBJ1-3; D remains unclear. The sample here was CD4+ or CD8+ T cells sorted from blood, taken in a trial of the OX40 agonist ivuxolimab. In nucleotides, the CDR3 is TGTGCCAGCAGTTCAAACTCTGGAAACACCATATATTTT. This codes for CASSSNSGNTIYF.